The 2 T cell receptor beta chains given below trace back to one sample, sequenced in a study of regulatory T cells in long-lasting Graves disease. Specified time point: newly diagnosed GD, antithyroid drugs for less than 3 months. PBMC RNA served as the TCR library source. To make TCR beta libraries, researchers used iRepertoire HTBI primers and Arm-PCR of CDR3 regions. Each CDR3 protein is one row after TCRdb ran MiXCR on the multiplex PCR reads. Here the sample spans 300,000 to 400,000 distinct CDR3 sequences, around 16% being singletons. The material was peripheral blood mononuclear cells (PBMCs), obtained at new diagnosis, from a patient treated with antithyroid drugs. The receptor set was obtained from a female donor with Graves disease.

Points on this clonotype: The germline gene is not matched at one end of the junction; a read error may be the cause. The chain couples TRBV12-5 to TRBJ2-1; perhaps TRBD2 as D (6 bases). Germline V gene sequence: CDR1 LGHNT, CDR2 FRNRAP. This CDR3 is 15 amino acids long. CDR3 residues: CARGLIWEAYNEQFF. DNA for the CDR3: TGTGCTAGGGGTTTGATATGGGAGGCCTACAATGAGCAGTTCTTC.

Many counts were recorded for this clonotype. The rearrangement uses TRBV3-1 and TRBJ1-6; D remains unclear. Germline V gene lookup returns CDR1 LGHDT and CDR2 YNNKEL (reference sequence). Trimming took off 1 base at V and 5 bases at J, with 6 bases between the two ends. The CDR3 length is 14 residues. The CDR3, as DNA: TGTGCCAGCAGCCAAGTCACAGATAATTCACCCCTCCACTTT. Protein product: CASSQVTDNSPLHF.